This T cell receptor (beta chain) was sequenced for a study of shared clonotypes between healthy human individuals (TCRdb year 2020). Notes on the research overall: The cohort included three men and a couple of women between 18 and 49 years of age. Leukapheresis yielded between about 0.94 and 8.9 billion PBMCs per donor. Per donor, three plates each were used for CD4 naive and CD4 memory, two for CD8 naive, and one for CD8 memory. To increase sequencing depth and limit assay-specific biases, TCR repertoire library preparation and sequencing were carried out by different laboratories using diverse techniques. To estimate repertoire size and how much clonotypes are shared between individuals, the study performed deep sequencing of blood TCR repertoires from roughly five healthy adults. Findings and caveats that apply to the study as a whole: Pairwise subsampling indicated that sequencing depth was expected to affect the degree of clonotype sharing among donors. The small number of donors limited the genetic and exposure-history diversity represented. Incomplete sequencing was indicated by rarefaction of sorted-subset datasets, despite the large sequencing depth. Sharing across four donors was observed for roughly 5.4% of naive CD4, over 3% of naive CD8, around 2.5% of memory CD4, and around 0.4% of memory CD8 clonotypes. Higher generation probabilities were observed for clonotypes shared by all four sorted-subset donors than for non-shared clonotypes. Sampling was limited to blood, and TCR repertoires in tissue likely differ from TCR repertoires in blood. Larger estimated clonotype richness was generally found for naive subsets than for memory subsets.

CD8 naive samples consisted of CD45RO-negative cells that were positively selected for CCR7, yielding a CD45RA+CCR7+ population without TemRA cells. Healthy HIV-negative adults with no recently reported acute infections or vaccinations were included as donors. All donors were Caucasian adults living in Nashville, Tennessee, USA. Blood was obtained by leukapheresis, after which PBMCs were separated by Ficoll-Histopaque density gradient centrifugation and cryopreserved in liquid nitrogen vapor phase. Purity and quantity of every magnetically sorted T cell population were checked by analytical flow cytometry. From each sorted fraction, genomic DNA was isolated and quantified by UV absorbance on a Nanodrop 2000c. The CDR3, cysteine through phenylalanine, is 14 amino acids long. Only CDR3 DNA remains: 42 bases, in frame from the first base. CDR1 and CDR2 are read off the germline V gene as SNHLY and FYNNEI. V and J are trimmed by 6 bases and 6 bases, and the gene matches miss 7 bases of the junction.

Using the deep immunoSEQ assay, TCR CDR3 regions were amplified from genomic DNA by multiplex PCR. Extracted genomic DNA from each cell subset was distributed evenly across all wells of several immunoSEQ 96-well plates, and each plate was treated as a replicate. For sorted subsets, each replicate PCR was loaded with 200 ng genomic DNA, equivalent to 30,000 or so T cell genomes. Purified libraries were measured with a Qubit 3.0 fluorometer, size-checked on a Bioanalyzer 2100, and measured again with the KAPA Library Quantification kit. Every immunoSEQ 96-well plate was sequenced on a separate single-read 150-cycle Illumina NextSeq 550 flow cell. Per the original workflow: Because the immunoSEQ output included only junctional sequences and no quality scores, the filtering could not be the same as the filtering used for full-length reads. Sequences were annotated with PyIR, a Python wrapper for IgBLAST v1.9, using IMGT germline references to assign V/J genes and CDR3. Reads were removed for weak V/J assignments (E-value above 1e-6), missing CDR3, stop codons, out-of-frame junctions, or ambiguous translated residues. V3J clonotypes were defined as sequences sharing the same inferred V gene, J gene, and CDR3 amino acid sequence. The percentage overlap between two repertoires was calculated by dividing the number of shared unique clonotypes by the size of the smaller repertoire. Three approaches were used to assess repertoire richness: RTK rarefaction, the Chao1 estimator, and Recon v2.1 estimates of unobserved clonotypes. Generation probabilities for all TCRbeta clonotypes obtained by the gDNA method from a few donors were computed using OLGA. TCRdb provides this immuneACCESS table in a form limited to in-frame rearrangements. Some clones are lacking; in checked studies, under half of them reflect an unresolved V gene, and why the rest are absent is not known. V and J calls and clone size are as listed in that table; D and trimming were resolved from the DNA. The table for this sample lists 2 million or so clones; over 85% of them were counted only once. Of the sample, more than 0.95% is held by the ten largest clones.

To note about this clone: What this receptor recognizes is not known. No clone much larger than this one lies a single base away; base qualities are absent.

The V gene is TRBV2 and the J gene is TRBJ2-1, and 8 junction bases match TRBD2. This clonotype originated in a man between 18 and 35 years old in good health. Sequenced material: naive CD8+ T cells sorted from blood. The sample's cell subset or site label, in plain terms: CD45RA+CCR7+. The CDR3 amino acid sequence is: CASSVGLALNEQFF. The DNA sequence reads TGTGCCAGCAGCGTCGGACTAGCCCTCAATGAGCAGTTCTTC. The full variable domain, with segments outside the CDR3 supplied by the reference TRBV2 and TRBJ2-1 proteins, appears as EPEVTQTPSHQVTQMGQEVILRCVPISNHLYFYWYRQILGQKVEFLVSFYNNEISEKSEIFDDQFSVERPDGSNFTLKIRSTKLEDSAMYFCASSVGLALNEQFFGPGTRLTVL.